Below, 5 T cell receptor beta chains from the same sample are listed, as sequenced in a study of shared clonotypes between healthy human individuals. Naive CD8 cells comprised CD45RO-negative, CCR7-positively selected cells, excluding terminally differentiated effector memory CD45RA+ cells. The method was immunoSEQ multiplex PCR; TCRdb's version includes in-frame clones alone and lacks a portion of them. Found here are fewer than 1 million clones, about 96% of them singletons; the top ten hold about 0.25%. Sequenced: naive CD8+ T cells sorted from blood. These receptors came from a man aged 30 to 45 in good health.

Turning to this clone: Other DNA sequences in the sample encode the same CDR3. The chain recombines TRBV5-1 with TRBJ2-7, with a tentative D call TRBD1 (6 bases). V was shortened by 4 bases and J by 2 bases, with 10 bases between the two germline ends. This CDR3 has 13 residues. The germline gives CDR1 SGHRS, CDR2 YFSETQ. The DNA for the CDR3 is TGCGCCAGCAGCCTCGGGACACCCTACGAGCAGTACTTC. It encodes CASSLGTPYEQYF.

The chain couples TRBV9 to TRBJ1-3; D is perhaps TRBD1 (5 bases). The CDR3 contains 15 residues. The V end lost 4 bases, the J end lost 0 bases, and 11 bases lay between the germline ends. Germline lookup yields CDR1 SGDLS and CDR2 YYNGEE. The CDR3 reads CASSPGVSSGNTIYF. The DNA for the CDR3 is TGTGCCAGCAGCCCGGGGGTCTCCTCTGGAAACACCATATATTTT.

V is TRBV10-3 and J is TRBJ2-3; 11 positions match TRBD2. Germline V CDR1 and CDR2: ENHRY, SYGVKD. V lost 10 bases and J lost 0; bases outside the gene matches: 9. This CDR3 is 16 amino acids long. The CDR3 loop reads CATWGLADTSTDTQYF. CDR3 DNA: TGTGCCACTTGGGGACTAGCGGATACTAGCACAGATACGCAGTATTTT.

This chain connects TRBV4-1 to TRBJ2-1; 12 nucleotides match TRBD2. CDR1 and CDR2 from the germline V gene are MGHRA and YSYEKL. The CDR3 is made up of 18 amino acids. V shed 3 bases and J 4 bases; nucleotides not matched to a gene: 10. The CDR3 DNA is TGCGCCAGCAGCCAGAAGGGGACGGGACTAGCGGGTTACAATGAGCAGTTCTTC. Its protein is CASSQKGTGLAGYNEQFF.

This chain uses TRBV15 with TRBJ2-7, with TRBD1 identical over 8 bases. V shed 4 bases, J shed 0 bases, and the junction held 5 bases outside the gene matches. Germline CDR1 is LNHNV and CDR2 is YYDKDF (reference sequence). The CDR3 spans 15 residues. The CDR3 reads CATSKQGGPSYEQYF. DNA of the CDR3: TGTGCCACCAGCAAACAGGGGGGCCCCTCCTACGAGCAGTACTTC.